This TCR beta chain stems from a study of T cell repertoires in cytomegalovirus infection. Study-level information: Signatures in public TCR beta sequences pointed to both CMV infection and matching HLA type. Findings of the study overall: HLA-C-restricted CMV-specific TCR beta clonotypes prevailed in the ex vivo response. Carriers of CMV plus the relevant HLA were identified by cumulative public TCR beta family frequency.

TCRdb reanalysed the reads using MiXCR and keeps one entry per CDR3 protein. Of under 350,000 distinct CDR3 sequences listed, roughly a tenth were seen once; the top ten hold approximately 2.3%. This clonotype occurred a few times. Its antigen is not identified. Germline V CDR1 and CDR2: SGHRS, YFSETQ. This CDR3 region has 16 residues. V gave up 0 bases and J gave up 0 bases, with 9 bases separating them. The TCR sequence derives from a human donor in good health (CMV status not recorded). Some clones in this sample may be carry-over from other donors' samples. Sequenced: PBMCs. The chain couples TRBV5-1 to TRBJ1-4; unclear D gene. The CDR3 coding sequence is TGCGCCAGCAGCTTGGCCGGTCCAGCAACTAATGAAAAACTGTTTTTT. Protein sequence: CASSLAGPATNEKLFF. The full variable domain, rest sourced from reference TRBV5-1 and TRBJ1-4, is KAGVTQTPRYLIKTRGQQVTLSCSPISGHRSVSWYQQTPGQGLQFLFEYFSETQRNKGNFPGRFSGRQFSNSRSEMNVSTLELGDSALYLCASSLAGPATNEKLFFGSGTQLSVL.